The rows below give T cell receptor beta chains drawn from one sample of a study of technical replicates of blood from several donors. TCRdb's copy holds only in-frame clones and misses some; the assay was immunoSEQ multiplex PCR. The sample consists of 68,000 or so clones, about 89% of them appearing once. Specimen: PBMCs. These TCRs come from a human donor in good health. Some clones in this sample may be carry-over from other donors' samples. Each CDR3 is given with its conserved first and last residue. A D gene is named only where the DNA matches it firmly. Size tells how often a clone was seen (once, few, many) or the class of an expanded clone, and some rows leave it out.

D gene: .
clone size: .
V gene: TRBV7-2
J gene: TRBJ1-2
CDR3 protein: CASSRGGYGYTF
CDR3 DNA: TGTGCCAGCAGCCGAGGAGGATATGGCTACACCTTC

D gene: .
clone size: once
V gene: TRBV9
J gene: TRBJ1-4
CDR3 protein: CASSVAGTPNEKLFF
CDR3 DNA: TGTGCCAGCAGCGTAGCTGGGACACCTAATGAAAAACTGTTTTTT

D gene: .
clone size: .
V gene: TRBV5-1
J gene: TRBJ1-2
CDR3 protein: CASSRDLPRGAYGYTF
CDR3 DNA: TGCGCCAGCAGCCGGGACCTCCCCCGCGGGGCTTATGGCTACACCTTC

D gene: .
clone size: few
V gene: TRBV4-2
J gene: TRBJ1-2
CDR3 protein: CASSPTGTHTGYTF
CDR3 DNA: TGTGCCAGCAGCCCGACCGGGACTCACACCGGCTACACCTTC

D gene: .
clone size: few
V gene: TRBV2
J gene: TRBJ2-6
CDR3 protein: CASSATISGANVLTF
CDR3 DNA: TGTGCCAGCAGTGCTACCATTTCTGGGGCCAACGTCCTGACTTTC

D gene: TRBD1
clone size: .
V gene: TRBV5-1
J gene: TRBJ1-4
CDR3 protein: CASRRQGAGDEKLFF
CDR3 DNA: TGCGCCAGCAGAAGACAGGGGGCGGGGGATGAAAAACTGTTTTTT

D gene: TRBD2
clone size: .
V gene: TRBV2
J gene: TRBJ2-7
CDR3 protein: CASNQLAGGYEQYF
CDR3 DNA: TGTGCCAGCAATCAACTAGCGGGGGGCTACGAGCAGTACTTC

D gene: .
clone size: .
V gene: TRBV2
J gene: TRBJ2-7
CDR3 protein: CASSVIIYEQYF
CDR3 DNA: TGTGCCAGCAGTGTTATTATCTACGAGCAGTACTTC

D gene: TRBD2
clone size: .
V gene: TRBV29-1
J gene: TRBJ2-1
CDR3 protein: CSVEYVTSGYNEQFF
CDR3 DNA: TGCAGCGTTGAATACGTGACTAGCGGCTACAATGAGCAGTTCTTC

D gene: TRBD2
clone size: .
V gene: TRBV7-3
J gene: TRBJ2-5
CDR3 protein: CASSRGGLAGTETQYF
CDR3 DNA: TGTGCCAGCAGCCGGGGAGGACTAGCGGGGACGGAGACCCAGTACTTC

D gene: TRBD1
clone size: .
V gene: TRBV5-6
J gene: TRBJ1-1
CDR3 protein: CASSLAGTVGEMNTEAFF
CDR3 DNA: TGTGCCAGCAGCTTGGCCGGGACAGTCGGGGAAATGAACACTGAAGCTTTCTTT

D gene: .
clone size: .
V gene: TRBV7-8
J gene: TRBJ2-7
CDR3 protein: CASSPSGLLSSYEQYF
CDR3 DNA: TGTGCCAGCAGCCCATCTGGGCTCCTGAGCTCCTACGAGCAGTACTTC

D gene: .
clone size: .
V gene: TRBV18
J gene: TRBJ1-2
CDR3 protein: CASSPQTGSGYTF
CDR3 DNA: TGTGCCAGCTCACCACAAACAGGGAGCGGCTACACCTTC

D gene: .
clone size: .
V gene: TRBV7-2
J gene: TRBJ2-6
CDR3 protein: CASSQSGAGANVLTF
CDR3 DNA: TGTGCCAGCAGCCAGAGTGGGGCGGGGGCCAACGTCCTGACTTTC

D gene: .
clone size: .
V gene: TRBV4-1
J gene: TRBJ1-1
CDR3 protein: CASSQEQRGTEAFF
CDR3 DNA: TGCGCCAGCAGCCAAGAACAGCGGGGCACTGAAGCTTTCTTT

D gene: .
clone size: .
V gene: TRBV4-2
J gene: TRBJ1-5
CDR3 protein: CASSQEAGKYGQPQHF
CDR3 DNA: TGTGCCAGCAGCCAAGAGGCAGGGAAGTATGGTCAGCCCCAGCATTTT

D gene: TRBD1
clone size: .
V gene: TRBV5-1
J gene: TRBJ2-5
CDR3 protein: CASSSDRVTQYF
CDR3 DNA: TGCGCCAGCAGCTCGGACAGGGTGACCCAGTACTTC

D gene: TRBD1
clone size: once
V gene: TRBV23-1
J gene: TRBJ1-2
CDR3 protein: CASSRQDREHGYTF
CDR3 DNA: TGCGCCAGTTCCCGGCAGGACAGGGAGCATGGCTACACCTTC

D gene: TRBD2
clone size: .
V gene: TRBV27
J gene: TRBJ2-2
CDR3 protein: CASSLLRGTNTGELFF
CDR3 DNA: TGTGCCAGCAGTTTATTGCGGGGGACGAACACCGGGGAGCTGTTTTTT

D gene: .
clone size: .
V gene: TRBV25-1
J gene: TRBJ1-3
CDR3 protein: CASSQAGAAGNTIYF
CDR3 DNA: TGTGCCAGCAGTCAAGCGGGGGCTGCTGGAAACACCATATATTTT

D gene: .
clone size: .
V gene: TRBV7-2
J gene: TRBJ1-2
CDR3 protein: CAVGRGHEINAF
CDR3 DNA: TGTGCGGTGGGGAGGGGACATGAAATTAATGCCTTC

D gene: TRBD1
clone size: .
V gene: TRBV30
J gene: TRBJ1-1
CDR3 protein: CAWTTGGGTEAFF
CDR3 DNA: TGTGCCTGGACCACAGGGGGAGGGACTGAAGCTTTCTTT

D gene: .
clone size: .
V gene: TRBV18
J gene: TRBJ1-4
CDR3 protein: CASSLERARQVRNEKLFF
CDR3 DNA: TGTGCCAGCTCACTCGAGAGGGCCAGACAGGTCCGGAATGAAAAACTGTTTTTT

D gene: TRBD2
clone size: .
V gene: TRBV6-4
J gene: TRBJ2-3
CDR3 protein: CASSEGGSGDTQYF
CDR3 DNA: TGTGCCAGCAGTGAGGGCGGGAGTGGTGATACGCAGTATTTT

D gene: TRBD2
clone size: .
V gene: TRBV9
J gene: TRBJ2-1
CDR3 protein: CASSVVGLAGAIGYNEQFF
CDR3 DNA: TGTGCCAGCAGCGTAGTTGGACTAGCGGGAGCGATAGGATACAATGAGCAGTTCTTC

D gene: .
clone size: .
V gene: TRBV29-1
J gene: TRBJ1-2
CDR3 protein: CSESQEIYGYTF
CDR3 DNA: TGCAGCGAATCACAGGAAATCTATGGCTACACCTTC

D gene: .
clone size: .
V gene: TRBV7-9
J gene: TRBJ2-1
CDR3 protein: CASSLALHSYNEQFF
CDR3 DNA: TGTGCCAGCAGCTTAGCGCTGCACAGCTACAATGAGCAGTTCTTC

D gene: .
clone size: few
V gene: TRBV19
J gene: TRBJ1-5
CDR3 protein: CASSIVRQPQHF
CDR3 DNA: TGTGCCAGTAGTATAGTTCGGCAGCCCCAGCATTTT